Included here is one T cell receptor (beta chain) sequence, with context. Its antigen target is currently unknown. No per-base quality is available; no much larger clone lies one base away. The data were taken from a study of cytomegalovirus exposure and HLA in healthy donors (dated by TCRdb to 2015 to 2018). Study-wide context: According to an earlier analysis of 587 of the donors, some 180 million T cells yielded 90 million to 130 million unique TCR beta sequences and roughly 280 Gb of sequence data. Every repertoire in the discovery cohort had been generated on one and the same sequencing platform. Rather than drawing on any new phenotypic data, the later analysis identified candidate immune exposures from TCR beta sequences and the way those sequences occurred across donors. Across under 500 genotyped donors of the cohort, an average of roughly 230,000 unique TCR beta nucleotide sequences per donor were sequenced, and approximately 17% of those sequences were non-productive. The T cell repertoires of 700 or so subjects were profiled by immunosequencing and related to cytomegalovirus serostatus. Approximately 330 gigabases of sequencing data and around 85 million unique TCR sequences made up an early release that covered approximately 700 HLA-typed donors. Because of strong linkage in the cohort, four to six DR-DQ haplotypes were treated as single units for association and clustering. The genetic ancestry cluster associated with self-reported Caucasian donors included 80% to 90% of the 350 to 500 genotyped donors. A later analysis re-analyzed previously published TCR beta repertoires from roughly 690 donors and added high-resolution HLA genotyping to study TCR occurrence patterns. To predict cytomegalovirus infection status, the study brought together high-throughput TCR immunosequencing, statistical association of individual TCRs with disease status, and machine learning. Along with the approximately 650-subject first cohort, a separate validation cohort of over 90 different subjects was used. Class I and class II HLA loci were covered by the typing at four-digit resolution. Alongside the repertoire data, information on donor age, sex, ethnicity and CMV serostatus was compiled. In an earlier analysis of 500 to 650 of the donors, high-throughput TCR beta sequencing was used to judge whether each TCR beta V gene segment behaved as functional or pseudogenic. A later genetic analysis took genome-wide SNP genotypes for about 55% of the 666 donors and used that subset as a discovery cohort. Typing coverage varied by locus: roughly 629-640 donors for A, B, C, DRB1 and DQB1; approximately 500 for DQA1; more than 600 for DPA1; approximately 490 for DPB1. The study was designed to test whether signatures of past pathogen exposure could be identified by cataloging public T cell receptors. Paper-wide results and their limitations: A further reported finding was that TCR beta sequences accurately predicted the HLA-A and HLA-B alleles for most subjects in the first cohort. In an earlier analysis of roughly 560 of the donors, most TCR beta V segments were observed in productive rearrangements about 90% or about 30% of the time, broadly matching IMGT annotations. In a later analysis, HLA-associated TCR beta chains showed more clonal expansion and lower generation probabilities than non-associated chains that were equally common. Across donors, most TCR sequences were observed very rarely, whereas some public TCRs were present in many individuals. The authors suggested that the approach could potentially be generalized to other disease states and immunological phenotypes. In the study, approximately 150 TCR beta chains were listed as associated with cytomegalovirus. Several of the top co-occurrence clusters appeared to be linked to parvovirus B19, influenza, CMV and Epstein-Barr virus, according to a later analysis. About 17 rarely observed V segments, including chromosome 9 orphons, were excluded from the earlier analysis of approximately 500 of the donors because counts were too low. A later genetic analysis associated a missense DCLRE1C variant with V-gene and J-gene trimming of TCR beta chains, and an independent cohort replicated the association. Most CMV-associated TCR beta chains appeared to be HLA-restricted in a later analysis, and the HLA associations seemed to be driven largely by CMV exposure. Cytomegalovirus status was reported to be diagnosed by the classifier with high specificity and sensitivity in both the original and validation cohorts. Only TCR beta chains were sequenced in this cohort, and the absence of alpha or paired-chain data limited detectable features. A cluster of highly shared sequence variants was judged likely to represent a technical artifact of the sequencing pipeline. Because some donors lacked HLA typing at each locus, the association tests relied only on the typed subset. Some IMGT-functional V segments, including TRBV6-2 and TRBV6-3, could not be distinguished by the 87-base-pair reads and were therefore excluded. In vitro tests confirmed that a few of the cytomegalovirus-associated TCR beta chains recognize cytomegalovirus antigens. Roughly uniform sequencing depth across donors was assumed in presence/absence analyses, although this assumption may not hold. In a later analysis, 16,951 TCR beta sequences were associated with specific HLA alleles at a false discovery rate of 0.05. A later genetic analysis reported fewer N-insertions in productive TCRs among donors in an Asian-associated ancestry cluster than the roughly 620-donor mean. When HLA alleles, especially DR and DQ, strongly co-occurred, TCR associations were difficult to assign to individual alleles. Linkage disequilibrium might explain the correlated functional status among segregating V segments, but an unknown experimental factor could not be ruled out. A later analysis found that TCR association rates varied across HLA loci, with DRB1 alleles showing the most associated TCRs and HLA-C alleles the fewest. CMV serostatus was the only immune exposure information available for the cohort.

The germline V gene sets CDR1 to SGDLS and CDR2 to YYNGEE. The CDR3 goes from the cysteine to the phenylalanine over 13 residues. Here the CDR3 DNA is all that survives: 39 bases in frame from base 1. V loses 0 bases of germline sequence and J loses 14 bases, and the interval between the two ends is 15 bases. To prepare the library, the immunoSEQ multiplex PCR assay was applied. For the multiplex PCR, a mixture combining 60 forward primers for TCR Vbeta segments and 13 reverse primers for TCR Jbeta segments was used. A multiplex PCR assay on genomic DNA amplified the CDR3 region of rearranged TCR beta genes. The Illumina HiSeq System was used to sequence the amplified TCR beta libraries as 87-base-pair reads. The authors processed their data as follows. A later analysis tallied 75 million to 95 million unique TCR beta chains across the roughly 610 repertoires, and about 10 million of those chains were shared by two or more donors. A nearest-neighbor algorithm error-corrected the raw reads and collapsed the reads into unique sequences, merging closely related sequences to remove PCR and sequencing errors. Alignment of CDR3 sequences to IMGT reference sequences was used to assign V, D and J gene segments. Each retained sequence needed at least a six-nucleotide match to both a V gene segment and a J gene segment. Rearrangements were called productive when the CDR3 lacked stop codons and stayed in frame with V and J; all others were non-productive. Following IMGT convention, CDR3 was defined as the stretch from the second conserved V-encoded cysteine up to the conserved J-encoded phenylalanine. In an earlier analysis of some 550 of the donors, sequences lacking an unambiguous match to a single V gene segment were excluded. In an earlier analysis of 450 to 750 of the donors, a V segment was called functional when productive rearrangements were above 56.7%, and segregating when the standard deviation between donors exceeded 5%. A statistical classification framework was built to diagnose cytomegalovirus status from the catalog of TCR beta chain sequences. In a later analysis, V and J genes were assigned by comparing TCR nucleotide sequences against IMGT/GENE-DB human TR gene sequences. The TCRdist pipeline was used in a later analysis to assign CDR3 sequences and most-parsimonious VDJ recombination scenarios. In a later analysis, every TCR beta chain was defined by the combination of its CDR3 amino acid sequence and its V-gene family, and reads without a unique V-gene family were dropped. To address suspected cross-contamination and a sequencing artifact, a later analysis removed a few hundred highly shared, low-generation-probability nucleotide sequences. In a later analysis, a clonal expansion index was calculated for each public chain from normalized within-repertoire ranks of inferred template counts. In a later analysis, generation probabilities were computed using a VDJ recombination model fitted to out-of-frame rearrangements, and the results were checked against IGoR. In a later analysis, TCR-TCR, TCR-HLA and TCR-CMV co-occurrence was scored with hypergeometric tests, and a repertoire-size bias correction was applied to TCR pairs. A later analysis estimated false discovery rates by permuting HLA or CMV assignments 20 times. In a later analysis, co-occurring TCRs were grouped with DBSCAN, and TCRdist sequence similarity was added when clustering was performed within HLA-allele-positive subsets. For co-occurrence clustering, repertoires with fewer than 30,000 or more than 120,000 public chains were excluded, along with a handful of repertoires with anomalous nucleotide sharing. Here the immuneACCESS table is served through TCRdb, limited to in-frame sequences with V and J called. Missing clones are a known gap in these copies; in checked studies unresolved V genes cover under half, and the rest lacks a known reason. V and J calls plus clone size are reproduced from that table; the DNA served to infer D and trimming. This sample lists 110,000 to 150,000 clones; about 74% were detected once. In total, the top ten clones hold 4.3% of the sample.

The cohort comprised 666 healthy bone marrow donors. Cohort members were all nominally healthy when sampled, although unrecorded immune exposures were likely present. The donor tested CMV seropositive and was one of the 289 seropositive cohort members. A peripheral blood sample was collected from each donor, and TCR beta sequencing was performed on peripheral blood mononuclear cells. The Qiagen DNeasy Blood Extraction Kit was used to extract genomic DNA from the blood cell samples. This clonotype was obtained from a man between 18 and 29 years old in good health and CMV-seropositive. The specimen was PBMCs. The rearranged chain carries TRBV9 and TRBJ2-1; no D gene call is confident. CDR3 loop: CASSVGSGRKEFF. DNA sequence: TGTGCCAGCAGCGTAGGATCAGGCCGAAAGGAGTTCTTC.